The text below deals with one T cell receptor (beta chain). The antigen remains unidentified. The junction departs from the called germline gene at one end, perhaps through a read error. This specimen comes from a study of T cell repertoires in cytomegalovirus infection. TCRdb re-derived calls from the reads in MiXCR, one entry per CDR3 protein. The table includes roughly 920,000 distinct CDR3 sequences, approximately 33% detected once. General study points: Cumulative frequency (of public TCR beta family members) identified carriers of CMV plus the relevant HLA. The ex vivo response was dominated by HLA-C-restricted CMV-specific TCR beta clonotypes.

The specimen was cultured CD8+ T cells from PBMCs, collected from culture after CMV antigen stimulation. The receptor was derived from a human donor in good health (CMV status not recorded). Some clones in this sample may be carry-over from other donors' samples.

The CDR3 here is CPSSLSAEGYYGYTF. Written as DNA, the CDR3 is TGTCCCAGCAGCTTATCGGCGGAGGGGTACTATGGCTACACCTTC. The chain uses TRBV7-2 and TRBJ1-2, with a possible D match to TRBD1 (5 bases). The CDR3 has 15 amino acids. Germline V gives CDR1 SGHTA, CDR2 FQGNSA.